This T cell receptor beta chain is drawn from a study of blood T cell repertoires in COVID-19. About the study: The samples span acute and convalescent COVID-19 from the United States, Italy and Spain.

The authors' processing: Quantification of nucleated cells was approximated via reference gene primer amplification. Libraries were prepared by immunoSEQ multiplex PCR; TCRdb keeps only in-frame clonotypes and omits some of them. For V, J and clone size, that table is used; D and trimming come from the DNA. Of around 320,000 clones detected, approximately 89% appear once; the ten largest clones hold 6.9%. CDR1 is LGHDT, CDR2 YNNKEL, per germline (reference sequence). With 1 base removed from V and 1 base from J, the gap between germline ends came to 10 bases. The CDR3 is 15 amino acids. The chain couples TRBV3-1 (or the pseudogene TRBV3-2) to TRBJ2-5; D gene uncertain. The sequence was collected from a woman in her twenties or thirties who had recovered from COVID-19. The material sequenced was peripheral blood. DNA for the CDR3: TGTGCCAGCAGCCAAGTCTCGGTGATCCAAGAGACCCAGTACTTC. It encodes CASSQVSVIQETQYF.